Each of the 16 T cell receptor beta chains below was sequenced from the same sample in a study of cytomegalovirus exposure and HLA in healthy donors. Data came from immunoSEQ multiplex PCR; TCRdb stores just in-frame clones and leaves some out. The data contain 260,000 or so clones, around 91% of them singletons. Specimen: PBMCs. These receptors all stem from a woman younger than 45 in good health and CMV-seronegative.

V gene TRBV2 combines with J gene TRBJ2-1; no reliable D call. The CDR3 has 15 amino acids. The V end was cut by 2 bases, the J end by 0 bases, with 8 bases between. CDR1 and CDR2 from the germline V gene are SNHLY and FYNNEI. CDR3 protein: CASSEIPSSYNEQFF. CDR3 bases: TGTGCCAGCAGTGAAATCCCTAGCTCCTACAATGAGCAGTTCTTC.

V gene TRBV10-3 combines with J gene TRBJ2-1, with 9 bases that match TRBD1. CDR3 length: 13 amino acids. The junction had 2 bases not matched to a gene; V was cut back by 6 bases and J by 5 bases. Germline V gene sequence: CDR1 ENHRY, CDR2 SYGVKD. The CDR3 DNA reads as TGTGCCATCAGGGGACAGGGCGACAATGAGCAGTTCTTC. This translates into CAIRGQGDNEQFF.

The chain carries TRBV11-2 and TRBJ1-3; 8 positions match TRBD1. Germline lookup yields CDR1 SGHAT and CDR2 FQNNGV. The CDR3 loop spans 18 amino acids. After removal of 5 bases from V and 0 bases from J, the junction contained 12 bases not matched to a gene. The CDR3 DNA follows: TGTGCCAGCAGCACGGGGACAGGCCTTTTTCACTCTGGAAACACCATATATTTT. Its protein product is CASSTGTGLFHSGNTIYF.

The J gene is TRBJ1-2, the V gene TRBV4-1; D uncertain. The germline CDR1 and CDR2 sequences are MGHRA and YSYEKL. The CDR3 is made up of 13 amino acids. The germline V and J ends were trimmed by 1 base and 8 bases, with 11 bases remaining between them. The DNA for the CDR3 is TGCGCCAGCAGCCAAGTAATGGAGAAGGGCTACACCTTC. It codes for CASSQVMEKGYTF.

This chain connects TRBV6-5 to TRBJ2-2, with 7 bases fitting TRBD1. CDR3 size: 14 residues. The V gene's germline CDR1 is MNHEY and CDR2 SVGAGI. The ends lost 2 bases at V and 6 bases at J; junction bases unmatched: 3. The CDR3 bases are TGTGCCAGCAGTTACGCCAGGGGGTCCGGGGAGCTGTTTTTT. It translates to CASSYARGSGELFF.

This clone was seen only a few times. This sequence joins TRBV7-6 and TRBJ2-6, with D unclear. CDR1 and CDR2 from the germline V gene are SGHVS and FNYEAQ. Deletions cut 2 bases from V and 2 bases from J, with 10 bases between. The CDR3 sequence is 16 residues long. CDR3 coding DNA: TGTGCCAGCAGCTTATACCCCTTAACTGGGGCCAACGTCCTGACTTTC. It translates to CASSLYPLTGANVLTF.

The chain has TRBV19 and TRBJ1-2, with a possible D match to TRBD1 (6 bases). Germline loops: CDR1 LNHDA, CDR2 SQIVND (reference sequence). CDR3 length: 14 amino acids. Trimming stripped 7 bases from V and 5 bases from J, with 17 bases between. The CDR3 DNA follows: TGTGCCAGTACCTCCTCTTCGGGGACATATGGCTACACCTTC. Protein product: CASTSSSGTYGYTF.

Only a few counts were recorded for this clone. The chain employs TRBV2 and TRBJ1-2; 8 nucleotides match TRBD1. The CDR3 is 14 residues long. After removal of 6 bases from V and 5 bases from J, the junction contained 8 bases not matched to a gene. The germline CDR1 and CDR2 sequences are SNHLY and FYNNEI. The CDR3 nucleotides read TGTGCCAGCAGGCTAACACAGGGGGATTATGGCTACACCTTC. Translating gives CASRLTQGDYGYTF.

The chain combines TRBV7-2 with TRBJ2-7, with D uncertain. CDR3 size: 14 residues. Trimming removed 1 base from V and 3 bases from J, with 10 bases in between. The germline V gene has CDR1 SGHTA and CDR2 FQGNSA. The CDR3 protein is CASSLVARNYEQYF. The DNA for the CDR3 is TGTGCCAGCAGCTTAGTCGCCAGGAACTACGAGCAGTACTTC.

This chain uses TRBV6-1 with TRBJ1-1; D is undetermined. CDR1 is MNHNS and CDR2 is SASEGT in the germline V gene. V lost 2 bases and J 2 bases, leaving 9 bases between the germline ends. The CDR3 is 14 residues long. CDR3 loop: CASSERFKNTEAFF. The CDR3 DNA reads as TGTGCCAGCAGTGAAAGATTTAAAAACACTGAAGCTTTCTTT.

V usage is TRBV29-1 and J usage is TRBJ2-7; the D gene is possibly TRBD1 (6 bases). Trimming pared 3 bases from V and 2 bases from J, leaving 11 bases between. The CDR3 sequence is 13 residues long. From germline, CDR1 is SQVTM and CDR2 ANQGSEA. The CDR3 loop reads CSVEARDTYEQYF. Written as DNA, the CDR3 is TGCAGCGTTGAGGCCCGGGACACCTACGAGCAGTACTTC.

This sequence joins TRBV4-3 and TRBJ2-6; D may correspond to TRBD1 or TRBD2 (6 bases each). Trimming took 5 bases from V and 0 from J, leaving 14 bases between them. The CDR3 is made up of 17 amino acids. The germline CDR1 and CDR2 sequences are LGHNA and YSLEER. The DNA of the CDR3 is TGCGCCAGCAGCGGAGGGGACACGAACTCTGGGGCCAACGTCCTGACTTTC. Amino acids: CASSGGDTNSGANVLTF.

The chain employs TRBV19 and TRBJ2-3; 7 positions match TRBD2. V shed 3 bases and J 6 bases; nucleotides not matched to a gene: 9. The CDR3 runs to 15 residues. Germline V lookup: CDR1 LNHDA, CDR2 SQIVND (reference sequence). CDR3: CASSIRAGAPDTQYF. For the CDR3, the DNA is TGTGCCAGTAGTATCAGGGCGGGAGCGCCCGATACGCAGTATTTT. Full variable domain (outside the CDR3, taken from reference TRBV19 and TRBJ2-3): DGGITQSPKYLFRKEGQNVTLSCEQNLNHDAMYWYRQDPGQGLRLIYYSQIVNDFQKGDIAEGYSVSREKKESFPLTVTSAQKNPTAFYLCASSIRAGAPDTQYFGPGTRLTVL.

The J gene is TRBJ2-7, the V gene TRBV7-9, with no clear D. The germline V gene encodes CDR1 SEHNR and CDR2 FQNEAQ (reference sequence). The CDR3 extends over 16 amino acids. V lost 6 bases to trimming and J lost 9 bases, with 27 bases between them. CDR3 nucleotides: TGTGCCAGCAGACGCATTGGGCGGAACTCTTACGATTTGCAGTACTTC. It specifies CASRRIGRNSYDLQYF.

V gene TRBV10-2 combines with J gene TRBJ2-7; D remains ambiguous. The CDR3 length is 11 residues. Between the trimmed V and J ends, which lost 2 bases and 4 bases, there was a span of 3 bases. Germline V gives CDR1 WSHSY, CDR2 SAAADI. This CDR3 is CASSEQYEQYF. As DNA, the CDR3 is TGCGCCAGCAGTGAGCAGTACGAGCAGTACTTC.

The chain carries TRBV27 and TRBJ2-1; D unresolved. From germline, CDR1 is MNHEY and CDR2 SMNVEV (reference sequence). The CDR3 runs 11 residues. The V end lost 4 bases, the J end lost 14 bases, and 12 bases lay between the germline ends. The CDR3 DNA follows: TGTGCCAGCAGTTCGGCAGCTTTGAAGTTCTTC. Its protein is CASSSAALKFF.